The entry that follows covers one T cell receptor (beta chain) sequence. Antigen unknown. Only in-frame clones appear in the TCRdb table, and some are missing; sequencing was by immunoSEQ multiplex PCR. Of tens of thousands of clones in the sample, 85% to 90% were seen once. The germline CDR1 and CDR2 sequences are LGHDT and YNNKEL (reference sequence). The CDR3 sequence is 13 residues long. J was trimmed by 6 bases and V by 1 base; bases with no gene match: 2. This sample stems from a study of T cell responses to AZD1222 COVID-19 vaccine. Findings and limits, study-wide: Females made up more of the donors, who were largely white British, and clonal diversity may have come out too low. At baseline, seropositivity was found in only 6 or 7 AZD1222 recipients.

This specimen was peripheral blood, taken 28 days after the second AZD1222 dose. The J gene is TRBJ1-2, the V gene TRBV3-1 (or the pseudogene TRBV3-2); 7 bases fit TRBD1. This TCR was recovered from an adult who received the AZD1222 COVID-19 vaccine. CDR3 region: CASSQGQGDGYTF. In nucleotides, the CDR3 is TGTGCCAGCAGCCAAGGGCAGGGGGATGGCTACACCTTC.